Listed here are 2 T cell receptor beta chains from one sample, sequenced in a study of PD-1 blockade in classical Hodgkin lymphoma. Libraries were prepared by immunoSEQ multiplex PCR; TCRdb keeps only in-frame clonotypes and omits some of them. The profile shows approximately 100,000 clones, more than 90% of them singletons. Each patient experienced a relapse that followed autologous stem cell transplantation, and brentuximab vedotin exposure varied. The sample in question was peripheral blood mononuclear cells (PBMCs), obtained at baseline. Receptor source: a human donor with classical Hodgkin lymphoma.

This chain connects TRBV10-3 to TRBJ1-5; D gene unclear. Germline CDR1 is ENHRY and CDR2 is SYGVKD. The V gene lost 0 bases and the J gene lost 10 bases, with 10 bases spanning the gap. CDR3 length equals 13 residues. The CDR3 sequence: CAISESRTVPQHF. The CDR3 DNA reads as TGTGCCATCAGTGAGTCTAGGACCGTCCCCCAGCATTTT.

The V gene is TRBV27, the J gene TRBJ1-2, with D possibly being TRBD1 (6 bases). CDR3 length: 11 amino acids. Trimming pared 8 bases from V and 6 bases from J, leaving 10 bases between. The germline gives CDR1 MNHEY, CDR2 SMNVEV (reference sequence). The CDR3 loop is CASRGADGYTF. The DNA of the CDR3 is TGTGCCAGCCGGGGGGCGGATGGCTACACCTTC.